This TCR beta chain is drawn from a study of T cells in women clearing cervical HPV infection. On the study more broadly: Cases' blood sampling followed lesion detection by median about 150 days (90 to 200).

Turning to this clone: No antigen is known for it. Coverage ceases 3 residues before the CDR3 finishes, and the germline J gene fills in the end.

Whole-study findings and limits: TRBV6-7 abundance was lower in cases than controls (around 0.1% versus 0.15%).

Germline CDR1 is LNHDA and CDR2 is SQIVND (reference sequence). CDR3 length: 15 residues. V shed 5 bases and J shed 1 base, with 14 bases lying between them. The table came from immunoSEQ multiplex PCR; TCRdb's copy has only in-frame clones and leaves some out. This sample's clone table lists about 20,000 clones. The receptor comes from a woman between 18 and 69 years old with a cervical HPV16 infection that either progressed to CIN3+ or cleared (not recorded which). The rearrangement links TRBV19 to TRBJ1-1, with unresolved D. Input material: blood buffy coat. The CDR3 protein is CASSRRDTGNTEAFF. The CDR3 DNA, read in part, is TGTGCCAGTAGTCGCCGAGACACCGGGAACACTGAA.